The 15 T cell receptor beta chains below all came from one sample that was sequenced in a study of PD-1 blockade in classical Hodgkin lymphoma. Relapse after autologous stem cell transplantation occurred in every patient, and brentuximab vedotin exposure varied. Data came from immunoSEQ multiplex PCR; TCRdb stores just in-frame clones and leaves some out. The sample lists approximately 160,000 clones, less than 80% seen once, with 7% to 9.5% in the top ten. The starting material was peripheral blood mononuclear cells (PBMCs), obtained before the second cycle of nivolumab. The receptors shown here come from a human donor with classical Hodgkin lymphoma.

This chain links TRBV7-2 with TRBJ2-7, with 7 bases that match TRBD1. The CDR3 sequence is 14 residues long. Looked up from germline, CDR1 is SGHTA and CDR2 is FQGNSA. V was pared by 5 bases and J by 5 bases, with 9 bases of the junction left unmatched. The CDR3, as DNA: TGTGCCAGCAGCCTTAATCGGGACAGCAACGAGCAGTACTTC. The encoded protein is CASSLNRDSNEQYF.

The chain recombines TRBV28 with TRBJ2-7, with 11 bases matching TRBD2. The CDR3 sequence is 14 residues long. After removal of 7 bases from V and 2 bases from J, the junction contained 4 bases not matched to a gene. Germline lookup yields CDR1 MDHEN and CDR2 SYDVKM. The CDR3, as DNA: TGTGCCAGCATTACTAGCGGGAGACCCTACGAGCAGTACTTC. Translating gives CASITSGRPYEQYF.

The CDR3 loop reads CASSLVVSAYEQYF. The CDR3 bases are TGTGCCAGCAGCTTAGTGGTTAGCGCGTACGAGCAGTACTTC. The rearrangement uses TRBV7-2 and TRBJ2-7, with D maybe TRBD2 (5 bases). The CDR3 has 14 residues. Germline V gives CDR1 SGHTA, CDR2 FQGNSA. Trimming removed 1 base from V and 4 bases from J, with 11 bases in between.

The chain has TRBV9 and TRBJ2-2, with 11 bases aligning to TRBD1. With V trimmed by 4 bases and J by 3 bases, 5 bases remained unmatched. The CDR3 sequence is 16 residues long. Germline V gene data show CDR1 as SGDLS and CDR2 as YYNGEE. The CDR3 loop is CASSPLDRGHTGELFF. Written as DNA, the CDR3 is TGTGCCAGCAGCCCTTTGGACAGGGGGCACACCGGGGAGCTGTTTTTT.

Turning to this clone: One end of the junction is discordant with germline, which a read error may explain. This sequence joins TRBV27 and TRBJ2-4; 12 bases are shared with TRBD1. CDR3 length equals 13 residues. Germline V gives CDR1 MNHEY, CDR2 SMNVEV (reference sequence). Here the CDR3 reads CASSLRPGQGALF. The CDR3 nucleotides are TGTGCCAGCAGTTTAAGGCCGGGACAGGGGGCGCTTTTC.

The chain joins TRBV5-1 to TRBJ2-5; D unresolved. Germline V gene data show CDR1 as SGHRS and CDR2 as YFSETQ. V lost 2 bases to trimming and J lost 1 base, with 0 bases between them. This CDR3 is 11 amino acids long. CDR3 region: CASSFQETQYF. DNA for the CDR3: TGCGCCAGCAGCTTCCAAGAGACCCAGTACTTC.

This clone came up once. The rearrangement uses TRBV29-1 and TRBJ2-3; D assignment may be TRBD1 or TRBD2 (5 bases each). Trimming took 6 bases from V and 2 from J, leaving 12 bases between them. Germline CDR1 is SQVTM and CDR2 is ANQGSEA. CDR3 length: 13 amino acids. The CDR3 coding sequence is TGCAGCGTCTCGGGACGGTACACAGATACGCAGTATTTT. The encoded protein is CSVSGRYTDTQYF.

This chain joins TRBV5-1 and TRBJ1-4; TRBD1 matches at 11 bases. Germline CDR1 and CDR2: SGHRS and YFSETQ. The CDR3 consists of 17 residues. V gave up 0 bases and J gave up 7 bases; unmatched junction bases: 8. Here the CDR3 DNA reads TGCGCCAGCAGCTTGGGGGACAGGGGGAAGGAGAGTGAAAAACTGTTTTTT. Its translation is CASSLGDRGKESEKLFF.

This clone was recorded a few times. This chain uses TRBV5-3 with TRBJ1-1; D remains unclear. TRBV5-3 is classed as an ORF, of uncertain function. This CDR3 comprises 13 residues. V was shortened by 4 bases and J by 2 bases, with 9 bases between the two germline ends. CDR3 region: CARSLGVNTEAFF. DNA for the CDR3: TGTGCCAGAAGCCTAGGAGTTAACACTGAAGCTTTCTTT.

The V and J genes are TRBV7-8 and TRBJ1-4, with 7 bases aligning to TRBD1. The CDR3 runs 17 residues. The V gene's germline CDR1 is SGHVS and CDR2 FQNEAQ. V lost 3 bases to trimming and J lost 0 bases; unmatched junction nucleotides: 7. The CDR3 region is CASSFRGDPATNEKLFF. CDR3 DNA sequence: TGTGCCAGCAGCTTCAGGGGGGATCCTGCAACTAATGAAAAACTGTTTTTT.

DNA for the CDR3: TGTGCCAGCAGCTTGACAACAGGGGGTGGAAACACCATATATTTT. It yields the protein CASSLTTGGGNTIYF. The chain links TRBV5-4 to TRBJ1-3; 8 positions match TRBD1. The ends lost 1 base at V and 3 bases at J; junction bases unmatched: 3. Germline CDR1 and CDR2: SGHNT and YYREEE (reference sequence). This CDR3 region has 15 residues.

The chain has TRBV7-2 and TRBJ2-7; D is ambiguous. V was shortened by 2 bases and J by 2 bases, with 10 bases between the two germline ends. Germline-derived CDR1 and CDR2 are SGHTA and FQGNSA. The CDR3 runs to 14 residues. The CDR3 nucleotides are TGTGCCAGCAGCTTAAAGAGGCACCCCTACGAGCAGTACTTC. As protein: CASSLKRHPYEQYF.

The chain carries TRBV6-5 and TRBJ2-5; 8 nucleotides agree with TRBD2. The CDR3 totals 14 residues. After removal of 5 bases from V and 5 bases from J, the junction contained 7 bases not matched to a gene. From germline, CDR1 is MNHEY and CDR2 SVGAGI. The CDR3 is CASSPGGVEETQYF. DNA of the CDR3: TGTGCCAGCAGTCCCGGGGGGGTTGAGGAGACCCAGTACTTC.

V usage is TRBV25-1 and J usage is TRBJ2-7; TRBD2 agrees at 11 bases. V shed 2 bases and J 4 bases; nucleotides not matched to a gene: 7. CDR3 length: 16 residues. Germline V lookup: CDR1 MGHDK, CDR2 SYGVNS. The CDR3 loop reads CASSEPGLAGLYEQYF. The CDR3 DNA sequence: TGTGCCAGCAGTGAACCCGGACTAGCGGGCCTATACGAGCAGTACTTC.

The genes are TRBV10-3 and TRBJ1-5; TRBD1 matches at 12 bases. Germline V gene lookup returns CDR1 ENHRY and CDR2 SYGVKD. V shed 5 bases, J shed 6 bases, and the junction held 5 bases outside the gene matches. CDR3 size: 15 residues. This CDR3 reads CAISPGQGAGQPQHF. For the CDR3, the DNA is TGTGCCATCAGTCCGGGACAGGGGGCCGGTCAGCCCCAGCATTTT.